The present T cell receptor (beta chain) was sequenced within a study of naive and memory T cell subsets. Two oligonucleotides, mixed equimolar, formed the beta constant-region primer covering TRBC1 and TRBC2. TCRdb called the UMI-ligation and nested PCR reads again in MiXCR, with one record for every CDR3 protein. Among 70,000 to 95,000 distinct CDR3 sequences listed, more than 6.5% were seen once. Study conclusions and caveats: Naive and memory subsets had different power law exponents for TCR abundance.

Separate alpha and beta amplification began at the second PCR step. Notes on this clonotype: Its target is not known.

Material: central memory CD4+ T cells from blood. The origin of this receptor is a human donor in good health.

CDR3 residues: CASSWGLAQETQYF. In nucleotides, the CDR3 is TGTGCCAGCAGCTGGGGACTAGCCCAAGAGACCCAGTACTTC. The J gene is TRBJ2-5, the V gene TRBV7-9; TRBD2 aligns across 9 bases. V was pared by 4 bases and J by 1 base, with 1 base of the junction left unmatched. There are 14 residues in the CDR3. Germline V gene data show CDR1 as SEHNR and CDR2 as FQNEAQ (reference sequence).